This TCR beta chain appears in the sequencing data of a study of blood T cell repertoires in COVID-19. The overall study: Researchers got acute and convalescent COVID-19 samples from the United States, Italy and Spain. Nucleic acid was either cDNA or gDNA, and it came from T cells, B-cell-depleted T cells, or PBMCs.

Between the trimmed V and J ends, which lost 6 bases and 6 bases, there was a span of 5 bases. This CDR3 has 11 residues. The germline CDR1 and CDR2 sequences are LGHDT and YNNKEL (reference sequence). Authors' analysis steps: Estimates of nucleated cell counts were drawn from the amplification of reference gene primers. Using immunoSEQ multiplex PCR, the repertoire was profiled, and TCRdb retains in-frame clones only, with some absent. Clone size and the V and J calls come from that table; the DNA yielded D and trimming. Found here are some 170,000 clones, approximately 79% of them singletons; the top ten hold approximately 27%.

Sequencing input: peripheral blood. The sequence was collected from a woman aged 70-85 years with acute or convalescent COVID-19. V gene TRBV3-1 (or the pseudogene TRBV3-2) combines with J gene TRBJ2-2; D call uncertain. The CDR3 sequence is CASRHAGELFF. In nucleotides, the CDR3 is TGTGCCAGCAGACATGCCGGGGAGCTGTTTTTT.